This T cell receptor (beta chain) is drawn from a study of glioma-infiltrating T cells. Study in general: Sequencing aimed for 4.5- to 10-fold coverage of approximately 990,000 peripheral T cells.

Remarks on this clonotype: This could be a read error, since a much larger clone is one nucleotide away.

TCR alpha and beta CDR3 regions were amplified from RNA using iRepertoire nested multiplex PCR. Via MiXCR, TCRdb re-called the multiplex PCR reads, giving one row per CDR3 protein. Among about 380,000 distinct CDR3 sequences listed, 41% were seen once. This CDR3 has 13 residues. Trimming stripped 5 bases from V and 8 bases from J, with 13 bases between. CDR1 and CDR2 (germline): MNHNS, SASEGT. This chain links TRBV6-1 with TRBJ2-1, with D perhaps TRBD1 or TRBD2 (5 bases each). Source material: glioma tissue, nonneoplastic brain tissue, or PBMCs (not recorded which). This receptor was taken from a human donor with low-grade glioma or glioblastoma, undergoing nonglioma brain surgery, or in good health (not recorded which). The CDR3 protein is CASSTDSGYEQFF. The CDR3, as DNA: TGTGCCAGCAGTACAGACAGCGGTTATGAGCAGTTCTTC.